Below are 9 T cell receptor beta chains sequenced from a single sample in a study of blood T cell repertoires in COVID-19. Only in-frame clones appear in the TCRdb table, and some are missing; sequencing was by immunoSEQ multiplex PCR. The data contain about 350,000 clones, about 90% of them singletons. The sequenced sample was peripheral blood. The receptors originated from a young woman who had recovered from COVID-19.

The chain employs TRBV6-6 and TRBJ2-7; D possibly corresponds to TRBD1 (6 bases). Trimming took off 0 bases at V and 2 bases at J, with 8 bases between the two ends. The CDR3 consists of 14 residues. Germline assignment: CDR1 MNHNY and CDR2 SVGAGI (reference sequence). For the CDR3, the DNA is TGTGCCAGCAGTTACTCCACAGGGCCCTACGAGCAGTACGTC. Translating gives CASSYSTGPYEQYV.

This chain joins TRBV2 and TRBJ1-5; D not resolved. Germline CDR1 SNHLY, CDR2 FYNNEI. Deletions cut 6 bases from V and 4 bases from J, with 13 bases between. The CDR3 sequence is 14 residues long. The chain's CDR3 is CASRENGRNQPQHF. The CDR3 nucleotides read TGTGCCAGCAGGGAAAACGGGAGGAATCAGCCCCAGCATTTT.

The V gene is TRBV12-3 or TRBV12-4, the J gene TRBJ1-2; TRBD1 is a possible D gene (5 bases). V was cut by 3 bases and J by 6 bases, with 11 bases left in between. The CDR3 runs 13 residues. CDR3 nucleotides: TGTGCCAGCAGTTTTGGGACTTTCGATGGCTACACCTTC. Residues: CASSFGTFDGYTF.

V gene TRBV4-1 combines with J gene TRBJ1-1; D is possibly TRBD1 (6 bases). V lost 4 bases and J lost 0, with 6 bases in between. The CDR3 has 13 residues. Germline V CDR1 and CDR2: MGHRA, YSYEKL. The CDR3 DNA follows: TGCGCCAGCAGCCGGACAGTGAACACTGAAGCTTTCTTT. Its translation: CASSRTVNTEAFF.

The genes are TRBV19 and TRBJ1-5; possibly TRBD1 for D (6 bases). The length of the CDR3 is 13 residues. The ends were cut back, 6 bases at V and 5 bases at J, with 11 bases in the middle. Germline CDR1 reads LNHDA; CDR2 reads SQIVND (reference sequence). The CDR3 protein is CASSHRAHQPQHF. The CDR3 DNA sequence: TGTGCCAGTAGCCACAGGGCACATCAGCCCCAGCATTTT.

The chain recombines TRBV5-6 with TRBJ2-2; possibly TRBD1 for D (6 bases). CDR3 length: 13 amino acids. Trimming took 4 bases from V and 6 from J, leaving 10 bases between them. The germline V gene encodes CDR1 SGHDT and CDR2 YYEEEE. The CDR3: CASSRGSAGELFF. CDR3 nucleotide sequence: TGTGCCAGCAGCAGGGGGTCCGCCGGGGAGCTGTTTTTT.

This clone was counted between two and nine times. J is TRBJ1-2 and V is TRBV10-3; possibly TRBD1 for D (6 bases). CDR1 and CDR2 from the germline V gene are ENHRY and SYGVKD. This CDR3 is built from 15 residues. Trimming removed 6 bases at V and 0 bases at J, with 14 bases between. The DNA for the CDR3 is TGTGCCATCAGACCTAGGGGACAATCTAACTATGGCTACACCTTC. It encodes CAIRPRGQSNYGYTF.

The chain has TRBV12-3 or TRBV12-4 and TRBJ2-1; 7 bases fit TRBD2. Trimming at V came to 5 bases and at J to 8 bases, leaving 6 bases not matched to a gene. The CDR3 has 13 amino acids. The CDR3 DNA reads TGTGCCAGCAGTACCGAACGGGGGGATGAGCAGTTCTTC. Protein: CASSTERGDEQFF.

CDR3 protein: CASSLSLWTSGRGETQYF. CDR3 nucleotide sequence: TGTGCCAGCAGTTTATCGTTGTGGACTAGCGGGAGAGGGGAGACCCAGTACTTC. This chain links TRBV27 with TRBJ2-5; 13 positions agree with TRBD2. V lost 0 bases to trimming and J lost 5 bases; unmatched junction nucleotides: 9. The CDR3 totals 18 residues. Germline loops: CDR1 MNHEY, CDR2 SMNVEV (reference sequence).